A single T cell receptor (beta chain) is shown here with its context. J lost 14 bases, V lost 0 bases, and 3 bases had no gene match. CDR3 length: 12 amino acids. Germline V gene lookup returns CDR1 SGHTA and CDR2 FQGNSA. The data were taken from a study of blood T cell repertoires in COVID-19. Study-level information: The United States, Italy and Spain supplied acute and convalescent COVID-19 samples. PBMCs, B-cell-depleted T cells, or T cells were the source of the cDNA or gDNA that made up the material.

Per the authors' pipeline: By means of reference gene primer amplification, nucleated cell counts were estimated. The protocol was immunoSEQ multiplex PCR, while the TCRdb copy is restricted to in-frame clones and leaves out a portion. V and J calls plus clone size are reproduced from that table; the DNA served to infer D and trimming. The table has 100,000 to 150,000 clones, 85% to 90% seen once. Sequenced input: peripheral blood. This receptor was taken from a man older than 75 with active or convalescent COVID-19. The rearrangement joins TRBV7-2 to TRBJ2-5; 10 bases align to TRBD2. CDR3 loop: CASSLASGGSYF. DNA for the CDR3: TGTGCCAGCAGCTTAGCTAGCGGGGGGTCATACTTC. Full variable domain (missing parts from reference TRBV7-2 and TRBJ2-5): GAGVSQSPSNKVTEKGKDVELRCDPISGHTALYWYRQSLGQGLEFLIYFQGNSAPDKSGLPSDRFSAERTGGSVSTLTIQRTQQEDSAVYLCASSLASGGSYFGPGTRLLVL.